The clone carrying this T cell receptor beta chain showed up just a few times. Time point reported: pretreatment peripheral blood. This record comes from a study of PD-L1 blockade in urothelial cancer. For the study at large: At 3 weeks after treatment start (second dose) and again at 6 weeks, blood was analyzed. Blood samples had a median of 141,255 T cells.

The assay was immunoSEQ multiplex PCR, and TCRdb's table has in-frame clones only and misses some. Among about 52,000 clones listed, 75% to 90% were seen once. The origin of this receptor is a man aged 50-60 years with urothelial cancer. Sequenced material: PBMCs, taken around atezolizumab (anti-PD-L1) treatment.

CDR3 sequence reads: CASSLDATSYNSPLHF. CDR3 nucleotide sequence: TGTGCCAGCAGCCTAGATGCGACCTCCTATAATTCACCCCTCCACTTT. The chain joins TRBV7-3 to TRBJ1-6; D is undetermined. Germline CDR1 reads SGHTA; CDR2 reads FQGTGA. The CDR3 runs 16 residues. Trimming shortened V by 5 bases and J by 0 bases, and 11 bases separated the two germline ends. Filled out from reference TRBV7-3 and TRBJ1-6, the complete variable domain reads GAGVSQTPSNKVTEKGKYVELRCDPISGHTALYWYRQSLGQGPEFLIYFQGTGAADDSGLPNDRFFAVRPEGSVSTLKIQRTERGDSAVYLCASSLDATSYNSPLHFGNGTRLTVT.